This T cell receptor (beta chain) is from a study of Tregs in tolerant kidney transplant recipients. A note on this clone: The read comes to an end 3 residues before the CDR3 does, leaving the germline J gene to fill in the end.

CDR1 is DFQATT, CDR2 SNEGSKA, per germline (reference sequence). This CDR3 region has 9 residues. Libraries were prepared by immunoSEQ multiplex PCR; TCRdb keeps only in-frame clonotypes and omits some of them. The table for this sample gives 50,000 to 65,000 clones. The material sequenced was CD4+ T cells from blood, taken before the transplant. The rearrangement joins TRBV20-1 to TRBJ1-1; weak D call: TRBD1 (5 bases). This TCR was sampled from a human donor who received a combined kidney and bone marrow transplant. The CDR3 sequence: CSARGGAFF. The part of the CDR3 DNA that was read is TGCAGTGCTAGGGGGGGG.